Listed here are 9 T cell receptor beta chains from one sample, sequenced in a study of vaccination effects on CD4 cells after COVID-19. Prior to sequencing, the ViraFEST assay stimulated PBMC with viral peptide pools, which expanded the antigen-specific CD4+ T cells. Culturing for ten to eleven days preceded CD4+ T cell isolation. All vaccine recipients tested negative for nucleocapsid antibodies and had never contracted SARS-CoV-2 infection. Some clones are missing from TCRdb's copy, which holds only in-frame ones; the method was immunoSEQ multiplex PCR. The sample yields tens of thousands of clones, roughly 79% seen once. These receptors are not linked to any known antigen. Sequencing was performed on CD4+ T cells from PBMCs cultured with HCoV-NL63 spike peptides, taken before COVID-19 vaccination. The receptors here all came from a human donor who received a COVID-19 vaccine.

The chain recombines TRBV19 with TRBJ1-3; D unresolved. Germline loops: CDR1 LNHDA, CDR2 SQIVND (reference sequence). The CDR3 totals 18 residues. The germline V and J ends were trimmed by 6 bases and 0 bases, with 21 bases remaining between them. The CDR3 coding sequence is TGTGCCAGTAGATACCTCTCTGCAGGACGAAACTCTGGAAACACCATATATTTT. It yields the protein CASRYLSAGRNSGNTIYF.

The table lists this clone with a few counts. This chain connects TRBV4-1 to TRBJ1-4; D uncertain. With 1 base removed from V and 4 bases from J, the gap between germline ends came to 10 bases. CDR1 MGHRA and CDR2 YSYEKL come from the germline V gene. This CDR3 is built from 15 residues. CDR3 amino acids: CASSQVWQNNEKLFF. CDR3 bases: TGCGCCAGCAGCCAAGTGTGGCAGAATAATGAAAAACTGTTTTTT.

This clone was seen more than once but under ten times. V and J are TRBV6-5 and TRBJ1-2; no clear D. The ends were cut back, 5 bases at V and 5 bases at J, with 12 bases in the middle. Per germline, CDR1 MNHEY and CDR2 SVGAGI. The length of the CDR3 is 13 residues. CDR3 coding DNA: TGTGCCAGCAGTCTTTTACCCCTTTATGGCTACACCTTC. It yields the protein CASSLLPLYGYTF.

DNA of the CDR3: TGTGCCTGGAGTGTAGGCCCCGAGGGGACGGATGGCTACACCTTC. As protein: CAWSVGPEGTDGYTF. The genes are TRBV30 and TRBJ1-2, with D perhaps matching TRBD1 (5 bases). Deletions cut 0 bases from V and 6 bases from J, with 17 bases between. Germline assignment: CDR1 GTSNPN and CDR2 SVGIG (reference sequence). The CDR3 extends over 15 amino acids.

This clone occurred a few times. V is TRBV6-5 and J is TRBJ1-2, with 10 bases lining up with TRBD1. After removal of 5 bases from V and 4 bases from J, the junction contained 1 base not matched to a gene. There are 13 residues in the CDR3. Germline loops: CDR1 MNHEY, CDR2 SVGAGI. The CDR3 loop is CASSRQGAYGYTF. DNA of the CDR3: TGTGCCAGCAGTCGACAGGGGGCCTATGGCTACACCTTC.

This sequence joins TRBV19 and TRBJ2-5, with TRBD1 matching over 11 bases. Germline V CDR1 and CDR2: LNHDA, SQIVND (reference sequence). The junction had 8 bases not matched to a gene; V was cut back by 5 bases and J by 6 bases. The CDR3 loop spans 15 amino acids. The CDR3 loop is CASSSGGTGGQTQYF. The CDR3 DNA is TGTGCCAGTAGTTCAGGAGGGACAGGGGGTCAGACCCAGTACTTC.

The chain is built from TRBV28 and TRBJ2-4, with TRBD2 identical over 7 bases. Trimming at V came to 0 bases and at J to 3 bases, leaving 2 bases not matched to a gene. The CDR3 runs to 15 residues. Germline V gene sequence: CDR1 MDHEN, CDR2 SYDVKM. CDR3 nucleotides: TGTGCCAGCAGTTTATGGGGCGGGGGCAAAAACATTCAGTACTTC. This encodes CASSLWGGGKNIQYF.

This clone turned up a few times. The DNA for the CDR3 is TGTGCCAGTAGTATACAGGGACACACCGGGGAGCTGTTTTTT. Residues: CASSIQGHTGELFF. V usage is TRBV19 and J usage is TRBJ2-2; D is perhaps TRBD1 or TRBD2 (5 bases each). Looked up from germline, CDR1 is LNHDA and CDR2 is SQIVND (reference sequence). The CDR3 sequence is 14 residues long. The ends were cut back, 2 bases at V and 3 bases at J, with 7 bases in the middle.

This clone was picked up one time. The CDR3 region is CAWSRTAMNTEAFF. The CDR3 DNA reads TGTGCCTGGAGCCGGACAGCCATGAACACTGAAGCTTTCTTT. The chain has TRBV30 and TRBJ1-1; D possibly corresponds to TRBD1 (6 bases). Germline V gives CDR1 GTSNPN, CDR2 SVGIG (reference sequence). CDR3 length: 14 amino acids. The V end lost 3 bases, the J end lost 0 bases, and 11 bases lay between the germline ends.